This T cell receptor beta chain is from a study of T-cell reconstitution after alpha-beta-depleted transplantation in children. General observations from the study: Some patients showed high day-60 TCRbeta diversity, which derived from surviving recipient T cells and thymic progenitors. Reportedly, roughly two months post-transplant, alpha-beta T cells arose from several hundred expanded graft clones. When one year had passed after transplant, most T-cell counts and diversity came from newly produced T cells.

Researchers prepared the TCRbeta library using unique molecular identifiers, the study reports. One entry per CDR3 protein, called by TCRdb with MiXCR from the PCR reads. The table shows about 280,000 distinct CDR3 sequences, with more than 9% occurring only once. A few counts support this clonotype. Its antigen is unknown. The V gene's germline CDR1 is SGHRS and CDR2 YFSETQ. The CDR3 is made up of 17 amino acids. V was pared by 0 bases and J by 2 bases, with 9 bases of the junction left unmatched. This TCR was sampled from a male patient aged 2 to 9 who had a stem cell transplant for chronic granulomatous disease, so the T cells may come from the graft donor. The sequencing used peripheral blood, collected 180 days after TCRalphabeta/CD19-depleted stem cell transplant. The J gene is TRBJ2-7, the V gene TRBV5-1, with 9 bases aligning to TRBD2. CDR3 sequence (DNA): TGCGCCAGCAGCTTGGTTGGCGCGGGAGGGCCAACCTACGAGCAGTACTTC. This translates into CASSLVGAGGPTYEQYF.